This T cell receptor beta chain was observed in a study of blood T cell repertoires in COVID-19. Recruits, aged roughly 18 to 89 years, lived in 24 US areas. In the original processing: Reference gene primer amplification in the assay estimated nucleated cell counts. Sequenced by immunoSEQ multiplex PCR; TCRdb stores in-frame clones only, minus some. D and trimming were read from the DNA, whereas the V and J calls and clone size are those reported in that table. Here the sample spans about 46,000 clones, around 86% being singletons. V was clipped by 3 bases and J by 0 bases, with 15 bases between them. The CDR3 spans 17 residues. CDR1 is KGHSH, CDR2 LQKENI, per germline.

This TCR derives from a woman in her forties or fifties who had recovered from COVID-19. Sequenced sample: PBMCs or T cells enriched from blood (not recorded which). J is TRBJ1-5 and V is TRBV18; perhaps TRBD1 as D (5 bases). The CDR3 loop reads CASSPRGEPYSNQPQHF. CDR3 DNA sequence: TGTGCCAGCTCACCGCGGGGCGAACCTTATAGCAATCAGCCCCAGCATTTT. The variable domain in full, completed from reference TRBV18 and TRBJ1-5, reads NAGVMQNPRHLVRRRGQEARLRCSPMKGHSHVYWYRQLPEEGLKFMVYLQKENIIDESGMPKERFSAEFPKEGPSILRIQQVVRGDSAAYFCASSPRGEPYSNQPQHFGDGTRLSIL.